These 18 T cell receptor beta chains came from one sample sequenced in a study of identical twins. TCRdb itself ran the 5' RACE reads through MiXCR, one entry per CDR3 protein. Among approximately 670,000 distinct CDR3 sequences listed, around 5.7% were seen once. Specimen: naive T cells sorted from blood. Source of these receptors: a man younger than 35 in good health.

There are many counts of this clonotype. The chain combines TRBV12-3 or TRBV12-4 with TRBJ1-1; TRBD1 agrees at 8 bases. With V trimmed by 6 bases and J by 6 bases, 3 bases remained unmatched. The CDR3 contains 12 residues. DNA of the CDR3: TGTGCCAGCAGGCGACAGGGGTCTGAAGCTTTCTTT. It translates to CASRRQGSEAFF.

At least ten counts were recorded for this clonotype. The chain carries TRBV4-1 and TRBJ2-1; the D gene is possibly TRBD2 (6 bases). Trimming pared 1 base from V and 0 bases from J, leaving 10 bases between. CDR1 is MGHRA and CDR2 is YSYEKL in the germline V gene. This CDR3 region has 16 residues. The CDR3, as DNA: TGCGCCAGCAGCCAAGTAACTAGCTTCTCCTACAATGAGCAGTTCTTC. Translation gives CASSQVTSFSYNEQFF.

This clonotype appeared a few times. The chain links TRBV5-1 to TRBJ2-3; 12 bases match TRBD2. The ends lost 4 bases at V and 3 bases at J; junction bases unmatched: 6. This CDR3 spans 16 amino acids. Germline lookup yields CDR1 SGHRS and CDR2 YFSETQ. The CDR3 loop reads CASSTTSGSVTDTQYF. CDR3 DNA sequence: TGCGCCAGCAGCACGACTAGCGGGAGCGTGACAGATACGCAGTATTTT.

This clonotype was found many times. V usage is TRBV9 and J usage is TRBJ1-3, with D possibly matching TRBD1 (5 bases). The CDR3 totals 15 residues. In germline, CDR1 is SGDLS, CDR2 YYNGEE. V lost 0 bases and J lost 1, with 8 bases in between. The CDR3 spells CASSVGGTSGNTIYF. In DNA, the CDR3 is TGTGCCAGCAGCGTAGGTGGGACTTCTGGAAACACCATATATTTT.

This clonotype was picked up a small number of times. The chain is built from TRBV7-2 and TRBJ1-3; possibly TRBD1 for D (6 bases). The CDR3 sequence is 15 residues long. Germline CDR1 is SGHTA and CDR2 is FQGNSA. V was pared by 4 bases and J by 0 bases, with 10 bases between. The CDR3 nucleotides are TGTGCCAGCAGCTCCAGGGGCCCCTCTGGAAACACCATATATTTT. This encodes CASSSRGPSGNTIYF.

V is TRBV6-2 or TRBV6-3 and J is TRBJ2-1; TRBD2 matches 8 bases. The CDR3 has 18 amino acids. In germline, CDR1 is MNHEY, CDR2 SVGEGT. V lost 6 bases to trimming and J lost 0 bases; unmatched junction nucleotides: 13. CDR3 sequence reads: CASSPGTRTSSSYNEQFF. CDR3 nucleotide sequence: TGTGCCAGCAGCCCCGGGACTAGGACCTCGAGCTCCTACAATGAGCAGTTCTTC.

This clonotype was counted ten times or more. The chain employs TRBV25-1 and TRBJ2-2; 8 bases agree with TRBD1. The CDR3 length is 16 residues. V trimming: 1 base; J trimming: 4 bases; junction bases outside the gene matches: 5. From germline, CDR1 is MGHDK and CDR2 SYGVNS. The CDR3 is CASSESRDRSTGELFF. In DNA, the CDR3 is TGTGCCAGCAGTGAATCCCGGGACAGGTCCACCGGGGAGCTGTTTTTT. Based on the CDR3 plus reference TRBV25-1 and TRBJ2-2, the full variable domain is EADIYQTPRYLVIGTGKKITLECSQTMGHDKMYWYQQDPGMELHLIHYSYGVNSTEKGDLSSESTVSRIRTEHFPLTLESARPSHTSQYLCASSESRDRSTGELFFGEGSRLTVL.

This clonotype appeared many times. The chain employs TRBV12-3 or TRBV12-4 and TRBJ2-7; 8 nucleotides line up with TRBD1. The CDR3 runs 14 residues. The V and J ends lost 5 bases and 2 bases, in that order; junction bases with no gene match: 5. The CDR3 loop is CASSMAGGTYEQYF. The CDR3 nucleotides are TGTGCCAGCAGTATGGCAGGGGGCACCTACGAGCAGTACTTC.

This clonotype was recorded at least ten times. The chain recombines TRBV10-3 with TRBJ1-2; 9 bases agree with TRBD1. The junction had 5 bases not matched to a gene; V was cut back by 5 bases and J by 4 bases. The CDR3 sequence is 14 residues long. Germline assignment: CDR1 ENHRY and CDR2 SYGVKD. The CDR3 region has the DNA TGTGCCATCAGTTTCGGACAGGGGAGCTATGGCTACACCTTC. Its translation: CAISFGQGSYGYTF.

This chain links TRBV20-1 with TRBJ2-7; 7 bases agree with TRBD2. The trim removed 3 bases at V and 3 bases at J, leaving 11 bases unmatched. The CDR3 sequence is 15 residues long. CDR1 DFQATT and CDR2 SNEGSKA come from the germline V gene (reference sequence). Here the CDR3 reads CSARALAVPDYEQYF. The CDR3 DNA sequence: TGCAGTGCTAGGGCCCTAGCGGTCCCTGACTACGAGCAGTACTTC.

This clonotype was seen many times. CDR3 DNA sequence: TGTGCCAGCAGGCCACCTCCGGGATCAGGGGGCCTCAACAATGAGCAGTTCTTC. Its protein is CASRPPPGSGGLNNEQFF. This chain links TRBV25-1 with TRBJ2-1; 8 bases agree with TRBD1. The CDR3 loop spans 18 amino acids. The germline CDR1 and CDR2 sequences are MGHDK and SYGVNS. The V and J ends lost 6 bases and 5 bases, in that order; junction bases with no gene match: 18.

This clonotype showed up just once. V and J are TRBV6-5 and TRBJ2-3; 8 bases line up with TRBD1. CDR1 MNHEY and CDR2 SVGAGI come from the germline V gene. The CDR3 loop spans 16 amino acids. Unmatched junction bases numbered 4, after V lost 1 base and J lost 1 base. The CDR3 reads CASSYFGQGGTDTQYF. The CDR3 nucleotides read TGTGCCAGCAGTTACTTTGGACAGGGCGGCACAGATACGCAGTATTTT.

The chain uses TRBV20-1 and TRBJ2-6, with D uncertain. Germline V gene sequence: CDR1 DFQATT, CDR2 SNEGSKA (reference sequence). V was trimmed by 1 base and J by 4 bases, leaving 8 bases between them. The CDR3 consists of 14 residues. The CDR3 sequence: CSARGAVGANVLTF. The CDR3 DNA reads as TGCAGTGCTAGAGGAGCCGTAGGGGCCAACGTCCTGACTTTC.

This clonotype appeared many times. V and J are TRBV29-1 and TRBJ2-4; TRBD2 matches at 13 bases. The CDR3 covers 15 residues. CDR1 is SQVTM, CDR2 ANQGSEA, per germline. Losses at the gene ends were 4 bases for V and 14 bases for J; bases not matched to a gene: 14. The CDR3 here is CSVVWGGTSGILEYF. Here the CDR3 DNA reads TGCAGCGTTGTTTGGGGGGGGACTAGCGGGATATTGGAGTACTTC.

V usage is TRBV4-2 and J usage is TRBJ1-1, with a tentative D call TRBD1 (5 bases). Looked up from germline, CDR1 is LGHNA and CDR2 is YNFKEQ. V dropped 1 base and J dropped 4 bases, with 10 bases sitting between them. This CDR3 is built from 14 residues. The CDR3 region is CASSQVRGGTEAFF. CDR3 DNA sequence: TGTGCCAGCAGCCAAGTGCGGGGCGGCACTGAAGCTTTCTTT.

This clonotype was counted at least ten times. V and J are TRBV6-2 or TRBV6-3 and TRBJ1-5; 9 bases align to TRBD1. Germline CDR1 is MNHEY and CDR2 is SVGEGT. Trimming cost V 6 bases and J 2 bases; bases outside gene matches: 14. CDR3 length: 18 amino acids. CDR3 DNA sequence: TGTGCCAGCAGCAAACCCGGGACAGGGTTATACCGCAATCAGCCCCAGCATTTT. Protein product: CASSKPGTGLYRNQPQHF.

The chain employs TRBV25-1 and TRBJ1-1, with 8 bases that match TRBD1. CDR1 and CDR2 (germline): MGHDK, SYGVNS. The CDR3 extends over 13 amino acids. V lost 8 bases and J lost 3; bases outside the gene matches: 5. CDR3 amino acids: CASQQGGHTEAFF. In nucleotides, the CDR3 is TGTGCCAGCCAACAGGGGGGGCACACTGAAGCTTTCTTT.

At least ten counts were recorded for this clonotype. The chain is built from TRBV3-1 and TRBJ1-1; the D is unclear. The CDR3 is 12 residues long. Per the germline V gene, CDR1 is LGHDT and CDR2 is YNNKEL (reference sequence). V dropped 2 bases and J dropped 4 bases, with 5 bases sitting between them. This CDR3 reads CASSQITTEAFF. In DNA, the CDR3 is TGTGCCAGCAGCCAAATTACCACTGAAGCTTTCTTT.